The T cell receptor beta chain described here comes from a study of T cells in localized non-small cell lung cancer. General study findings and limits: Heterogeneity remains possible because sequencing was limited to only one tumor region.

V lost 0 bases, J lost 6 bases, and 12 bases lay in between. The CDR3 is 15 amino acids. Germline CDR1 is SGDLS and CDR2 is YYNGEE. As to this clone: Its antigen is not known.

The repertoire was sequenced with immunoSEQ multiplex PCR; TCRdb's copy has only in-frame clones and lacks some. This table has about 59,000 clones, 80% to 95% appearing once. The source of this sequence is a man between 40 and 70 years old with stage I lung adenocarcinoma. The starting material was peripheral blood, obtained before any cancer treatment. The chain uses TRBV9 and TRBJ1-4; D call uncertain. The CDR3 DNA sequence: TGTGCCAGCAGCGTAGCGGCAGGCCCTCATGAAAAACTGTTTTTT. Translated: CASSVAAGPHEKLFF. Using reference TRBV9 and TRBJ1-4 for the parts outside the CDR3, the full variable domain is DSGVTQTPKHLITATGQRVTLRCSPRSGDLSVYWYQQSLDQGLQFLIQYYNGEERAKGNILERFSAQQFPDLHSELNLSSLELGDSALYFCASSVAAGPHEKLFFGSGTQLSVL.